The 12 T cell receptor beta chains listed next were all sequenced from one sample in a study of response to subunit inactivated influenza vaccine. Each CDR3 protein gets one entry after TCRdb re-called the RT-PCR reads with MiXCR. The data contain approximately 500,000 distinct CDR3 sequences, approximately 15% of them singletons. The sequences come from PBMCs from blood, collected 11 to 12 days after vaccination. The origin of the receptors is a man aged 45-65 years who received an inactivated influenza vaccine.

The chain joins TRBV9 to TRBJ1-5; D is unclear. The length of the CDR3 is 13 residues. V shed 2 bases and J shed 5 bases, with 8 bases lying between them. The germline gives CDR1 SGDLS, CDR2 YYNGEE. CDR3 in DNA: TGTGCCAGCAGCGTTAATACCGATCAGCCCCAGCATTTT. Residues: CASSVNTDQPQHF.

This clonotype has a count of ten or more. The chain has TRBV5-1 and TRBJ2-5; a possible D gene is TRBD2 (6 bases). The CDR3 runs 14 residues. Germline assignment: CDR1 SGHRS and CDR2 YFSETQ. The V gene lost 2 bases and the J gene lost 2 bases, with 10 bases spanning the gap. The CDR3 nucleotides read TGCGCCAGCAGCTTAGGGACTGTACAAGAGACCCAGTACTTC. This translates into CASSLGTVQETQYF.

In its sample, this clonotype was seen a few times. The chain combines TRBV11-2 with TRBJ2-1, with D perhaps matching TRBD2 (5 bases). V shed 1 base and J shed 6 bases, with 22 bases lying between them. The germline V gene encodes CDR1 SGHAT and CDR2 FQNNGV. The CDR3 is 18 amino acids. The chain's CDR3 is CASSLVRTFGSKGNEQFF. The CDR3 region has the DNA TGTGCCAGCAGCTTAGTCAGGACTTTCGGAAGTAAGGGCAATGAGCAGTTCTTC.

The rearrangement links TRBV28 to TRBJ2-1, with TRBD2 matching 8 bases. From germline, CDR1 is MDHEN and CDR2 SYDVKM. The CDR3 spans 15 residues. Trimming cost V 2 bases and J 7 bases; bases outside gene matches: 7. CDR3 region: CASSLRGGMGNEQFF. The CDR3 coding sequence is TGTGCCAGCAGTTTACGGGGGGGGATGGGGAATGAGCAGTTCTTC.

In its sample, this clonotype was seen many times. The chain uses TRBV7-9 and TRBJ1-1; no firm D call. This CDR3 is built from 13 residues. V was pared by 5 bases and J by 7 bases, with 14 bases between. Per the germline V gene, CDR1 is SEHNR and CDR2 is FQNEAQ (reference sequence). CDR3 bases: TGTGCCAGCAGCGAAGGAGGTTATAATGAAGCTTTCTTT. This codes for CASSEGGYNEAFF.

This clonotype was observed at least ten times. V and J are TRBV5-1 and TRBJ2-5, with no clear D. Germline CDR1 reads SGHRS; CDR2 reads YFSETQ. The V end was cut by 4 bases, the J end by 0 bases, with 10 bases between. The CDR3 covers 14 residues. The CDR3 bases are TGCGCCAGCAGCCCAGGACGGAACCAAGAGACCCAGTACTTC. It specifies CASSPGRNQETQYF. Using reference TRBV5-1 and TRBJ2-5 for the parts outside the CDR3, the full variable domain is KAGVTQTPRYLIKTRGQQVTLSCSPISGHRSVSWYQQTPGQGLQFLFEYFSETQRNKGNFPGRFSGRQFSNSRSEMNVSTLELGDSALYLCASSPGRNQETQYFGPGTRLLVL.

This clonotype has only a few counts. This chain links TRBV20-1 with TRBJ2-3, with D unresolved. CDR1 DFQATT and CDR2 SNEGSKA come from the germline V gene (reference sequence). Trimming took 2 bases from V and 0 from J, leaving 12 bases between them. CDR3 size: 15 residues. This CDR3 reads CSARPPGLSTDTQYF. Written as DNA, the CDR3 is TGCAGTGCTAGACCCCCGGGCTTAAGCACAGATACGCAGTATTTT.

This chain connects TRBV25-1 to TRBJ2-5; unclear D gene. CDR3 length equals 15 residues. The V and J ends lost 0 bases and 3 bases respectively, with 11 bases between them. CDR1 MGHDK and CDR2 SYGVNS come from the germline V gene. The CDR3 here is CASSEYPTEKETQYF. Written as DNA, the CDR3 is TGTGCCAGCAGTGAATATCCCACAGAGAAAGAGACCCAGTACTTC.

This clonotype was detected only a few times. This chain joins TRBV5-1 and TRBJ2-7, with 11 bases that match TRBD2. CDR1 and CDR2 (germline): SGHRS, YFSETQ. The CDR3 runs 17 residues. V lost 0 bases to trimming and J lost 7 bases; unmatched junction nucleotides: 12. The CDR3 DNA sequence: TGCGCCAGCAGCTTGGCGGGGGGACTAGCGGCGACGGGGGAGCAGTACTTC. Its translation: CASSLAGGLAATGEQYF.

The rearrangement joins TRBV19 to TRBJ1-5; 8 nucleotides align to TRBD1. Germline V gene sequence: CDR1 LNHDA, CDR2 SQIVND (reference sequence). Losses at the gene ends were 4 bases for V and 2 bases for J; bases not matched to a gene: 7. The CDR3 extends over 16 amino acids. CDR3 nucleotides: TGTGCCAGTAGTACGCGACAGGGGTCAGGCAATCAGCCCCAGCATTTT. Its translation: CASSTRQGSGNQPQHF.

The V gene is TRBV7-3, the J gene TRBJ2-7, with D possibly TRBD1 on 6 matching bases. Germline loops: CDR1 SGHTA, CDR2 FQGTGA. The CDR3 has 13 amino acids. Trimming pared 5 bases from V and 0 bases from J, leaving 8 bases between. CDR3 nucleotides: TGTGCCAGCAGCGAGACAGGCTCCTACGAGCAGTACTTC. Protein sequence: CASSETGSYEQYF. Combining the CDR3 with reference TRBV7-3 and TRBJ2-7 gives the whole variable domain GAGVSQTPSNKVTEKGKYVELRCDPISGHTALYWYRQSLGQGPEFLIYFQGTGAADDSGLPNDRFFAVRPEGSVSTLKIQRTERGDSAVYLCASSETGSYEQYFGPGTRLTVT.

This clonotype showed up just a few times. The chain uses TRBV14 and TRBJ1-2; D is unclear. This CDR3 region has 13 residues. V was cut by 1 base and J by 2 bases, with 5 bases left in between. The germline gives CDR1 SGHDN, CDR2 FVKESK. The CDR3 DNA follows: TGTGCCAGCAGCCAAGGACTAAACTATGGCTACACCTTC. This encodes CASSQGLNYGYTF.